This is a list of T cell receptor beta chains from one sample in a study of CD8+ T cells in alopecia areata. Clones were read by immunoSEQ multiplex PCR, and TCRdb kept only the in-frame ones, dropping some. Of 150,000 to 200,000 clones listed, about 65% were seen once; the top ten hold under 1.5%. Specimen: CD4+ T cells sorted from blood, collected around week 49, from a patient treated with tofacitinib. The source is a human donor with alopecia areata. Each CDR3 is given with its conserved first and last residue. The D gene is left open where the match is weak. Not every row has a clone size; where given, it reads once, few, many or a size class.

j_call,d_call,clone_size,v_call,cdr3_nt,cdr3_aa
TRBJ1-2,-,-,TRBV30,TGTGCCTGGAGTATGGACCTCTATGGCTACACCTTC,CAWSMDLYGYTF
TRBJ2-7,-,many,TRBV10-3,TGTGCCATCAGTGGGACTACCTACGAGCAGTACTTC,CAISGTTYEQYF
TRBJ2-1,TRBD2,-,TRBV7-6,TGTGCCAGCAGCCCGCGACTAGCGGGGGGGCCGCCCAATGAGCAGTTCTTC,CASSPRLAGGPPNEQFF
TRBJ2-3,-,once,TRBV7-6,TGTGCCAGCAGCTTAGGTTCTAGGACCAGCACAGATACGCAGTATTTT,CASSLGSRTSTDTQYF
TRBJ2-7,-,-,TRBV2,TGTGCCAGCTTGGGCGGCTCCTACGAGCAGTACTTC,CASLGGSYEQYF
TRBJ2-5,TRBD1,-,TRBV5-1,TGCGCCAGCAGCTTGTCGACAGGGCTAGCAGAGACCCAGTACTTC,CASSLSTGLAETQYF
TRBJ2-1,-,many,TRBV4-2,TGTGCCAGCAGCCAAGGTCCGGGGGGCCCGGTGCATGAGCAGTTCTTC,CASSQGPGGPVHEQFF
TRBJ1-1,-,-,TRBV2,TGTGCCACTAAGACAGAGAACACTGAAGCTTTCTTT,CATKTENTEAFF
TRBJ2-3,-,-,TRBV20-1,TGCAGTGCTGTGGGGGATACGCAGTATTTT,CSAVGDTQYF
TRBJ2-2,-,-,TRBV10-1,TGCGCCAGCAGTGAATTAGCCGCGAACACCGGGGAGCTGTTTTTT,CASSELAANTGELFF
TRBJ1-1,-,-,TRBV20-1,TGCAGTGTTACCCAGGGGACTGAAGCTTTCTTT,CSVTQGTEAFF
TRBJ2-3,-,-,TRBV11-2,TGTGCCAGCAGCTTAGGAAATACGCAGTATTTT,CASSLGNTQYF
TRBJ1-1,-,-,TRBV9,TGTGCCAGCAGCGTAGAGGGGGGTTCTGAAGCTTTCTTT,CASSVEGGSEAFF
TRBJ2-6,TRBD2,once,TRBV7-2,TGTGCCAGCAGCTTAGACGGGGGAGGGGCTGGGGCCAACGTCCTGACTTTC,CASSLDGGGAGANVLTF
TRBJ2-5,-,-,TRBV7-7,TGTGCCAGCAGCTTAGCTATGCAAGAGACCCAGTACTTC,CASSLAMQETQYF
TRBJ2-7,TRBD1,few,TRBV29-1,TGCAGCGTTGAGGAGACAGGGTCGGTCGCCGACGAGCAGTACTTC,CSVEETGSVADEQYF
TRBJ2-1,TRBD2,-,TRBV30,TGTGCCTGCCCGGGACTACTCTACAATGAGCAGTTCTTC,CACPGLLYNEQFF
TRBJ2-1,TRBD2,few,TRBV10-3,TGTGCCACCTCTAGCGGGGGAGACCCTGAGCAGTTCTTC,CATSSGGDPEQFF
TRBJ2-1,-,-,TRBV15,TGTGCCACCAGCAGAGGAGACTCAATAGGCGGCAATGAGCAGTTCTTC,CATSRGDSIGGNEQFF
TRBJ2-2,-,-,TRBV29-1,TGCAGCGTTGCGGGACGCGTAAACACCGGGGAGCTGTTTTTT,CSVAGRVNTGELFF
TRBJ1-1,TRBD1,-,TRBV9,TGTGCCAGCAGCCTCCGGGACAGAATGAACACTGAAGCTTTCTTT,CASSLRDRMNTEAFF
TRBJ2-7,TRBD2,-,TRBV25-1,TGTGCCCGCGGGGCGGGGGAAGCGTGCGAGCAGTACTTC,CARGAGEACEQYF
TRBJ2-1,-,-,TRBV5-1,TGCGCCAGCAGCTTTGACAATGAGCAGTTCTTC,CASSFDNEQFF
TRBJ1-2,-,-,TRBV7-2,TGTGCCAGCAGCATGACAAGGTTCGGGGACGTTGATGGCTACACCTTC,CASSMTRFGDVDGYTF
TRBJ2-3,TRBD2,-,TRBV9,TGTGCCAGCAGCGTGAGCGGGGGTAACACAGATACGCAGTATTTT,CASSVSGGNTDTQYF
TRBJ1-2,-,-,TRBV30,TGTGCCTGGATCCACTCCGCGGGCTTCGGAGGCTACACCTTC,CAWIHSAGFGGYTF
TRBJ1-5,-,few,TRBV27,TGTGCCAGCAGTTTTGGACAGTATAGCAATCAGCCCCAGCATTTT,CASSFGQYSNQPQHF
TRBJ2-7,TRBD1,-,TRBV2,TGTGCCAGCAGTGAGGACAGGGCAGGCGAGCAGTACTTC,CASSEDRAGEQYF
TRBJ1-1,-,-,TRBV29-1,TGCAGCGTTGAAGTGGTTGGAAACACTGAAGCTTTCTTT,CSVEVVGNTEAFF
TRBJ2-5,-,-,TRBV5-5,TGTGCCAGCAGCCCGTCAGAGACCCAGTACTTC,CASSPSETQYF
TRBJ2-4,TRBD1,-,TRBV29-1,TGCAGCGTCCGGGACAGGGTAATAAACATTCAGTACTTC,CSVRDRVINIQYF
TRBJ1-1,TRBD1,-,TRBV7-9,TGTGCCAGCAGGTCACAGGGGGGCACCACTGAAGCTTTCTTT,CASRSQGGTTEAFF
TRBJ2-4,-,-,TRBV29-1,TGCAGCGTTGGAGGGTATAAGGGTGTCGGAACCAAAAACATTCAGTACTTC,CSVGGYKGVGTKNIQYF
TRBJ2-4,TRBD2,-,TRBV10-2,TGCGCCAGCAGTGCACTGGCGGGGGGGCCAGAGAACATTCAGTACTTC,CASSALAGGPENIQYF
TRBJ1-5,-,few,TRBV9,TGTGCCAGCAGCGTAGGGGTCAGTAGCAATCAGCCCCAGCATTTT,CASSVGVSSNQPQHF
TRBJ1-4,-,-,TRBV4-1,TGCGCCAGCAGCCTACAGGGCCGTGGTAATGAAAAACTGTTTTTT,CASSLQGRGNEKLFF
TRBJ2-6,-,-,TRBV7-9,TGTGCCAGCAGCTTAGGACTCTCCTCTGGGGCCAACGTCCTGACTTTC,CASSLGLSSGANVLTF
TRBJ1-1,-,-,TRBV7-3,TGTGCCAGCAGTTACCGGGAGAACACTGAAGCTTTCTTT,CASSYRENTEAFF
TRBJ1-1,-,-,TRBV6-5,TGTGCCAGCAGTTATAATGGGGTAACTGAAGCTTTCTTT,CASSYNGVTEAFF
TRBJ2-7,-,few,TRBV7-9,TGTGCCAGCAGCCGGGACGTCTACGAGCAGTACTTC,CASSRDVYEQYF